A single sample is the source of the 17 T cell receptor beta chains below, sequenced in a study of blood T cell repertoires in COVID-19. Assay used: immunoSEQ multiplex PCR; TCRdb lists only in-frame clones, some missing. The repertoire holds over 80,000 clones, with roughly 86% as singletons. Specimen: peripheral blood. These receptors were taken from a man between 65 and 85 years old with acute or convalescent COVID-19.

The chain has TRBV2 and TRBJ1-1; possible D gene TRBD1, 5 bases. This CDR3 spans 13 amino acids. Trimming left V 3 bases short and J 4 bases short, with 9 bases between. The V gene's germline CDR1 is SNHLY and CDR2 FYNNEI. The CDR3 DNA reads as TGTGCCAGCAGTGAGTATAGGGGCACTGAAGCTTTCTTT. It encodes CASSEYRGTEAFF.

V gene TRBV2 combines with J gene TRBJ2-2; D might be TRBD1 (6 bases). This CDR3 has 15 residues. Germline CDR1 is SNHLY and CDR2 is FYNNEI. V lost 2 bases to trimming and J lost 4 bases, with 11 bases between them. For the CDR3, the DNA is TGTGCCAGCAGTGAATACGGCAGGGGCACCGGGGAGCTGTTTTTT. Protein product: CASSEYGRGTGELFF.

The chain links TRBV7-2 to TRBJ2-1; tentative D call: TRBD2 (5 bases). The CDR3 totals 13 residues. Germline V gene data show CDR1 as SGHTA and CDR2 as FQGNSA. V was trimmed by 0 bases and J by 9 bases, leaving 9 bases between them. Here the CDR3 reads CASSLASGIEQFF. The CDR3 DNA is TGTGCCAGCAGCTTAGCATCCGGGATTGAGCAGTTCTTC. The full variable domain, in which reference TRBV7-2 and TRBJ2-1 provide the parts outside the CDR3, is GAGVSQSPSNKVTEKGKDVELRCDPISGHTALYWYRQSLGQGLEFLIYFQGNSAPDKSGLPSDRFSAERTGGSVSTLTIQRTQQEDSAVYLCASSLASGIEQFFGPGTRLTVL.

The CDR3 spells CATVAASGYNEQFF. In DNA form, the CDR3 reads TGTGCCACTGTAGCGGCTAGCGGGTACAATGAGCAGTTCTTC. The V call is TRBV19, the J call TRBJ2-1; 8 bases are a match to TRBD2. After removal of 10 bases from V and 4 bases from J, the junction contained 9 bases not matched to a gene. CDR3 size: 14 residues. Germline V gives CDR1 LNHDA, CDR2 SQIVND (reference sequence).

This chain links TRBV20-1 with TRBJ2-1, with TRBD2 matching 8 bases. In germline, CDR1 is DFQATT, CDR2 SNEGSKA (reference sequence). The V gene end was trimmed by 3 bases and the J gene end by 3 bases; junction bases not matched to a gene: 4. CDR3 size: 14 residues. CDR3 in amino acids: CSASRGTSYNEQFF. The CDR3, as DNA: TGCAGTGCTAGTAGGGGGACTAGCTACAATGAGCAGTTCTTC.

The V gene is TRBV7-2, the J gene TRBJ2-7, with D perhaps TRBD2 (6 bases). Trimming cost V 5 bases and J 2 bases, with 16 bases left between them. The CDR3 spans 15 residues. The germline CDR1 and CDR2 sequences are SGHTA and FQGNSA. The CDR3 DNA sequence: TGTGCCAGCAGCCCTAATGGTGGAGGGACCTACGAGCAGTACTTC. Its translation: CASSPNGGGTYEQYF.

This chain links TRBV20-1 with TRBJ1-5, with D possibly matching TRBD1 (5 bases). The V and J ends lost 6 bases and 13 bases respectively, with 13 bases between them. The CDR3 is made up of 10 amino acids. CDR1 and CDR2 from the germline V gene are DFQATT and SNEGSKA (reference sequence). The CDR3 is CSAGGTLQHF. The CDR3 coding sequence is TGCAGTGCCGGTGGGACTTTACAGCATTTT.

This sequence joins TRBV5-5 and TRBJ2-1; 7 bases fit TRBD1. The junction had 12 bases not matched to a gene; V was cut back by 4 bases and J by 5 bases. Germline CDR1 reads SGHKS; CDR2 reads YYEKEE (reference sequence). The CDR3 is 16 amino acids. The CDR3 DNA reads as TGTGCCAGCAGCACCCAGGGGGTAAGCTCGGACAATGAGCAGTTCTTC. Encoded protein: CASSTQGVSSDNEQFF. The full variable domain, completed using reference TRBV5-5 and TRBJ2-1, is DAGVTQSPTHLIKTRGQQVTLRCSPISGHKSVSWYQQVLGQGPQFIFQYYEKEERGRGNFPDRFSARQFPNYSSELNVNALLLGDSALYLCASSTQGVSSDNEQFFGPGTRLTVL.

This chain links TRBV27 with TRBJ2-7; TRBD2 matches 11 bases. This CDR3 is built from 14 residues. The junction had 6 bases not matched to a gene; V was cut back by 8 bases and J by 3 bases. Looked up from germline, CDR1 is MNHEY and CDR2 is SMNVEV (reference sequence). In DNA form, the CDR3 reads TGTGCCAGCCGGGGACTAGCGGCGCACTACGAGCAGTACTTC. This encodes CASRGLAAHYEQYF.

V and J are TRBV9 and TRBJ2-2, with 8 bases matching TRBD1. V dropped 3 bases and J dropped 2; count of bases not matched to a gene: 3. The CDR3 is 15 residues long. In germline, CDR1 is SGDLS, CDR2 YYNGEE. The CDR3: CASSAAGGNTGELFF. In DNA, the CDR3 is TGTGCCAGCAGCGCAGCAGGGGGCAACACCGGGGAGCTGTTTTTT.

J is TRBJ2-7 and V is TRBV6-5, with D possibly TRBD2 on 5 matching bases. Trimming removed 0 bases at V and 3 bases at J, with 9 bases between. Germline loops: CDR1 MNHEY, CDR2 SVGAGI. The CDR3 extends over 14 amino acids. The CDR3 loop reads CASSYSYEGYEQYF. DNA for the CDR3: TGTGCCAGCAGTTACTCATACGAGGGCTACGAGCAGTACTTC.

CDR3: CATREQGFGNTEAFF. As DNA, the CDR3 is TGCGCCACCAGAGAACAGGGTTTTGGAAACACTGAAGCTTTCTTT. The genes are TRBV5-1 and TRBJ1-1; perhaps TRBD1 as D (6 bases). Germline V gene data show CDR1 as SGHRS and CDR2 as YFSETQ. The V gene lost 9 bases and the J gene lost 2 bases, with 20 bases spanning the gap. This CDR3 has 15 amino acids.

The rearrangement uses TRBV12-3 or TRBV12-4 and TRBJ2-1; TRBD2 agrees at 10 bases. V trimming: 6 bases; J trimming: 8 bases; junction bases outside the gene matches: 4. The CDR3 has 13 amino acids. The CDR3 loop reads CASSPLAGDEQFF. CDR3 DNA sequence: TGTGCCAGCAGCCCTCTAGCGGGGGATGAGCAGTTCTTC.

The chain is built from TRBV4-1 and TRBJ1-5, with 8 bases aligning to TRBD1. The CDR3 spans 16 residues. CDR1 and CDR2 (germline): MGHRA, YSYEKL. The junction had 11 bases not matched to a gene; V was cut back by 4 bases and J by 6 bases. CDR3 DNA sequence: TGCGCCAGCAGCCCCTCAGTCGTCAGGGGGCCTCAGCCCCAGCATTTT. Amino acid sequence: CASSPSVVRGPQPQHF.

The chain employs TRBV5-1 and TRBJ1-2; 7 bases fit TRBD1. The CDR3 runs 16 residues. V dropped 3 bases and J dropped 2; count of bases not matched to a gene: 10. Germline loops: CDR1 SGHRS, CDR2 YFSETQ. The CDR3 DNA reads TGCGCCAGCAGCTACCATAGACAGGGAGAAAACTATGGCTACACCTTC. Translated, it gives CASSYHRQGENYGYTF.

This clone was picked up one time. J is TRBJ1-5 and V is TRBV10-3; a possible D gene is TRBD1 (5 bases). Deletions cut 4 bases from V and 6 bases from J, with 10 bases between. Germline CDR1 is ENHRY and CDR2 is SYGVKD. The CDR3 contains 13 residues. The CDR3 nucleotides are TGTGCCATCAGTGCGGGGGAGGGTCAGCCCCAGCATTTT. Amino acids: CAISAGEGQPQHF.

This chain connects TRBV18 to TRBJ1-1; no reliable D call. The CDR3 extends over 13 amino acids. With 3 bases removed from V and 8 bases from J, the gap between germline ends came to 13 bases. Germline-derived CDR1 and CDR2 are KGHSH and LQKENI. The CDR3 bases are TGTGCCAGCTCACCCGCTATCAATGTGGAAGCTTTCTTT. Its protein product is CASSPAINVEAFF.